This T cell receptor beta chain is from a study of blood T cell repertoires in COVID-19. Using immunoSEQ multiplex PCR, the repertoire was profiled, and TCRdb retains in-frame clones only, with some absent. In the table there are 170,000 or so clones, approximately 87% of which are singletons. Trimming took 1 base from V and 5 from J, leaving 13 bases between them. CDR3 size: 15 residues. The germline gives CDR1 SGDLS, CDR2 YYNGEE. The chain recombines TRBV9 with TRBJ1-5; D perhaps matches TRBD1 (6 bases). The source material was peripheral blood. This TCR came from a young woman who had recovered from COVID-19. The CDR3 DNA reads as TGTGCCAGCAGCGTAATGGGGGCCCGGGATCAGCCCCAGCATTTT. Protein product: CASSVMGARDQPQHF.